This TCR beta chain came from a study of Ad26.COV2.S vaccination and SARS-CoV-2 variants. Whole-study context: Recipients of Ad26.COV2.S got it intramuscularly, once or twice 56 days apart.

A word on this clone: The target antigen is unknown.

Sequencing was performed with immunoSEQ multiplex PCR; in TCRdb, only in-frame clones are kept and a portion is missing. The data hold hundreds of thousands of clones, with roughly 90% observed a single time. The junction had 7 bases not matched to a gene; V was cut back by 4 bases and J by 7 bases. The CDR3 spans 15 residues. Germline CDR1 reads KGHDR; CDR2 reads SFDVKD. General study results and limits: There was reportedly substantial breadth in spike-specific CD8+ and CD4+ T cell responses after vaccination. The TCR-based breadth and depth measures might underestimate overall T cell responses. Recipients of vaccine and of placebo showed similar breadth of their non-spike TCR repertoires.

Treatment meaning: about 20 received Ad26.COV2.S at low or high dose, single or two shots; several received placebo; per-sample allocation not given. Sampling was performed 63 days after the first vaccine or placebo injection. This rearrangement joins TRBV24-1 to TRBJ1-5, with 9 positions matching TRBD1. The TCR was taken from a person aged 18-60 years who received the Ad26.COV2.S COVID-19 vaccine or a placebo. The source material was peripheral blood, sampled in a trial of Ad26.COV2.S vaccine versus placebo. CDR3 protein: CATSDSTGGGQPQHF. The DNA of the CDR3 is TGTGCCACCAGTGACTCGACAGGGGGTGGGCAGCCCCAGCATTTT.